The source of this T cell receptor (beta chain) is a study of shared clonotypes between healthy human individuals. Study findings and constraints: In contrast to clonotypes shared by all four donors, non-shared clonotypes had lower generation probabilities.

Germline-derived CDR1 and CDR2 are SGHDN and FVKESK. After removal of 4 bases from V and 4 bases from J, the junction contained 6 bases not matched to a gene. The CDR3 is made up of 15 amino acids. Clones were sequenced by immunoSEQ multiplex PCR, and TCRdb holds only the in-frame ones, with some missing. The profile covers roughly 2,300,000 clones, with about nine tenths appearing a single time and approximately 0.4% taken by the ten largest. A single count supports this clone. Its antigen is unidentified. The sequenced sample consisted of naive CD4+ T cells from PBMCs. The subset: CD45RA+ positively selected. V and J are TRBV14 and TRBJ2-1; 8 bases agree with TRBD2. This receptor was taken from a man younger than 30 in good health. Some clones in this sample may be carry-over from other donors' samples. The CDR3 protein is CASSLQSGGYNEQFF. CDR3 DNA: TGTGCCAGCAGCCTCCAAAGCGGGGGATACAATGAGCAGTTCTTC.